The clone carrying this T cell receptor beta chain occurred once. Its antigen is as yet unknown. CDR1 is GTSNPN, CDR2 SVGIG, per germline (reference sequence). The germline V and J ends were trimmed by 2 bases and 4 bases, with 10 bases remaining between them. There are 13 residues in the CDR3. The data were taken from a study of shared clonotypes between healthy human individuals. Study-level results: The diversity represented, both genetic and in exposure history, was limited by few donors.

Only in-frame clones appear in the TCRdb table, and some are missing; sequencing was by immunoSEQ multiplex PCR. The sample carries roughly 1,100,000 clones, around 75% recorded once. The V and J genes are TRBV30 and TRBJ2-3, with D possibly being TRBD2 (5 bases). The sequenced sample was memory CD4+ T cells sorted from blood. Stated subset: CD45RA-negative fraction. This receptor was taken from a man aged 18 to 30 in good health. CDR3 bases: TGTGCCTGGAGTAAGAGGCGGGCAGATACGCAGTATTTT. This sequence encodes CAWSKRRADTQYF.